Included here is one T cell receptor (beta chain) sequence, with context. These data come from a study of OX40 agonist ivuxolimab in advanced cancers. Study summary: Administration of intravenous ivuxolimab to patients occurred every 2 weeks at 0.01 to 10 mg/kg.

The repertoire was sequenced with immunoSEQ multiplex PCR; TCRdb's copy has only in-frame clones and lacks some. Of tens of thousands of clones listed, around 94% are singletons. V lost 2 bases to trimming and J lost 3 bases; unmatched junction nucleotides: 7. Per germline, CDR1 GTSNPN and CDR2 SVGIG (reference sequence). The CDR3 is made up of 16 amino acids. The specimen was CD4+ or CD8+ T cells sorted from blood, collected in a trial of the OX40 agonist ivuxolimab. The receptor comes from an adult with an advanced solid tumor such as melanoma, head and neck, liver or kidney cancer. This rearrangement joins TRBV30 to TRBJ2-1, with 10 bases aligning to TRBD2. CDR3 nucleotide sequence: TGTGCCTGGAGTACCCCCCTAGCGGGAGTCTACAATGAGCAGTTCTTC. Protein sequence: CAWSTPLAGVYNEQFF.